This T cell receptor (beta chain) derives from a study of blood T cell repertoires in COVID-19. Across the study: COVID-19 samples collected from the United States, Italy and Spain covered acute and convalescent phases.

This study enrolled people aged roughly 18 to 89 from around 25 US geographic areas. As originally analysed: By means of reference gene primer amplification, nucleated cell counts were estimated. TCRdb's table, derived via immunoSEQ multiplex PCR, lists solely in-frame clones and lacks some. D and trimming come from the DNA, and the V and J calls and clone size come from that table. In the table there are about 140,000 clones, 84% of which are singletons. The receptor was isolated from a woman aged 18-29 years who had been exposed to COVID-19. Sequences were obtained from PBMCs or T cells enriched from blood (not recorded which).

The CDR3 is CASSPRDRLAEQYF. In DNA, the CDR3 is TGTGCCAGCAGTCCCCGGGACAGGCTCGCCGAGCAGTACTTC. The rearrangement links TRBV28 to TRBJ2-7; 8 bases match TRBD1. Unmatched junction bases numbered 9, after V lost 5 bases and J lost 6 bases. CDR3 length: 14 amino acids. CDR1 and CDR2 (germline): MDHEN, SYDVKM. Full variable domain (outside the CDR3, taken from reference TRBV28 and TRBJ2-7): DVKVTQSSRYLVKRTGEKVFLECVQDMDHENMFWYRQDPGLGLRLIYFSYDVKMKEKGDIPEGYSVSREKKERFSLILESASTNQTSMYLCASSPRDRLAEQYFGPGTRLTVT.